The rows below give T cell receptor beta chains drawn from one sample of a study of Graves' ophthalmopathy and Graves' hyperthyroidism. TCRdb processed the multiplex PCR reads anew with MiXCR; each CDR3 protein has one entry. Of about 700,000 distinct CDR3 sequences listed, around 40% are singletons. Sequenced input: peripheral blood. The receptor source for this set is an adult man with Graves' ophthalmopathy. Each CDR3 is given with its conserved first and last residue. Fields, in order: V gene, clone size, D gene, J gene, CDR3 DNA, CDR3 protein. The D gene is left open where the match is weak. Not all rows give a size; the values are once, few, many and, for expanded clones, a class.

v_gene: TRBV29-1; abundance: few; d_gene: NA; j_gene: TRBJ2-2; CDR3nt: TGCAGCGTTGGGAAGGGGGTAGGCACCGGGGAGCTGTTTTTT; CDR3aa: CSVGKGVGTGELFF
v_gene: TRBV7-9; abundance: few; d_gene: TRBD2; j_gene: TRBJ2-2; CDR3nt: TGTGCCAGCAGCTTAGTCGGACTAGCGGTGAACACCGGGGAGCTGTTTTTT; CDR3aa: CASSLVGLAVNTGELFF
v_gene: TRBV4-2; abundance: NA; d_gene: NA; j_gene: TRBJ1-2; CDR3nt: TGTGCCAGCAGCCAACTAGGCAATCGGGGGCGCGGATATGGCTACACCTTC; CDR3aa: CASSQLGNRGRGYGYTF
v_gene: TRBV7-2; abundance: NA; d_gene: NA; j_gene: TRBJ2-7; CDR3nt: TGTGCCAGCAGTCCTACTTGGAATCAGGGTTCCTACGAGCAGTACTTC; CDR3aa: CASSPTWNQGSYEQYF
v_gene: TRBV7-9; abundance: NA; d_gene: TRBD1; j_gene: TRBJ1-6; CDR3nt: TGCGCCAGCAGCGAGGGCCCCGGGACAGGGAATTCACCCCTCCACTTT; CDR3aa: CASSEGPGTGNSPLHF
v_gene: TRBV19; abundance: NA; d_gene: TRBD1; j_gene: TRBJ2-7; CDR3nt: TGTGCCAGTAGCCCCACCGGGACAGGAACCCCCGAGCAGTACTTC; CDR3aa: CASSPTGTGTPEQYF
v_gene: TRBV10-2; abundance: NA; d_gene: NA; j_gene: TRBJ2-7; CDR3nt: TGCGCCAGCACCCCAGGGTGGGACGAGCAGTACTTC; CDR3aa: CASTPGWDEQYF
v_gene: TRBV29-1; abundance: many; d_gene: NA; j_gene: TRBJ2-2; CDR3nt: TGCAGCGTTGGTTCCGTAAACGGGGAGCTGTTTTTT; CDR3aa: CSVGSVNGELFF
v_gene: TRBV9; abundance: NA; d_gene: NA; j_gene: TRBJ1-3; CDR3nt: TGTGCCAGCAGCGTAGGAACAGGGAACACCATATATTTT; CDR3aa: CASSVGTGNTIYF
v_gene: TRBV7-2; abundance: many; d_gene: TRBD1; j_gene: TRBJ2-6; CDR3nt: TGTGCCAGCAGCTTGGGAGACAGGGGAGCGGGGGCCAACGTCCTGACTTTC; CDR3aa: CASSLGDRGAGANVLTF
v_gene: TRBV19; abundance: once; d_gene: NA; j_gene: TRBJ1-5; CDR3nt: TGTGCCAGTAGTATCCGGGGGCAGGACAATCAGCCCCAGCATTTT; CDR3aa: CASSIRGQDNQPQHF
v_gene: TRBV7-9; abundance: few; d_gene: NA; j_gene: TRBJ2-5; CDR3nt: TGTGCCAGCAGCTTCTCAGGGGGGACTGGGGATGCGACCCAGTACTTC; CDR3aa: CASSFSGGTGDATQYF
v_gene: TRBV10-3; abundance: NA; d_gene: TRBD1; j_gene: TRBJ1-6; CDR3nt: TGTGCCATCAGTGGCTCAGGACAGGGAAATTCACCCCTCCACTTT; CDR3aa: CAISGSGQGNSPLHF
v_gene: TRBV9; abundance: many; d_gene: NA; j_gene: TRBJ1-3; CDR3nt: TGTGCCAGCAGCGGAGACCGCGGAAACACCATATATTTT; CDR3aa: CASSGDRGNTIYF
v_gene: TRBV25-1; abundance: once; d_gene: TRBD1; j_gene: TRBJ2-2; CDR3nt: TGTGCCAGCAGATTCGGTCAGGGGGCCACCGGGGAGCTGTTTTTT; CDR3aa: CASRFGQGATGELFF
v_gene: TRBV20-1; abundance: once; d_gene: TRBD1; j_gene: TRBJ2-5; CDR3nt: TGCAGTGCTAGAGATCCTTTGGACAGGGGGTGGGAGACCCAGTACTTC; CDR3aa: CSARDPLDRGWETQYF
v_gene: TRBV5-1; abundance: NA; d_gene: TRBD1; j_gene: TRBJ1-2; CDR3nt: TGCGCCAGCAGCCCCCGGGACAGGGCTAACTATGGCTACACCTTC; CDR3aa: CASSPRDRANYGYTF
v_gene: TRBV7-2; abundance: NA; d_gene: TRBD1; j_gene: TRBJ2-7; CDR3nt: TGTGCCAGCAGCTCCACGACAGGGGAAAACTACGAGCAGTACTTC; CDR3aa: CASSSTTGENYEQYF
v_gene: TRBV7-2; abundance: NA; d_gene: NA; j_gene: TRBJ2-7; CDR3nt: TGTGCCAGCAGACGTCAGGGAGACTCCTCCTACGAGCAGTACTTC; CDR3aa: CASRRQGDSSYEQYF
v_gene: TRBV28; abundance: few; d_gene: NA; j_gene: TRBJ2-5; CDR3nt: TGTGCCAGCAGAACACAGGGACGGATAGAGACCCAGTACTTC; CDR3aa: CASRTQGRIETQYF
v_gene: TRBV5-4; abundance: many; d_gene: TRBD1; j_gene: TRBJ1-6; CDR3nt: TGTGCCAGCAGCTCCGCTAGCTCCGGGACAGGGATCTCACCCCTCCACTTT; CDR3aa: CASSSASSGTGISPLHF
v_gene: TRBV15; abundance: NA; d_gene: NA; j_gene: TRBJ1-3; CDR3nt: TGTGCCACCAGCAAAGACGTGTTCCCTGGAAACACCATATATTTT; CDR3aa: CATSKDVFPGNTIYF
v_gene: TRBV19; abundance: NA; d_gene: NA; j_gene: TRBJ2-5; CDR3nt: TGTGCCAGTAGTTCACAGGGATGGGGTTTCCGGGAGACCCAGTACTTC; CDR3aa: CASSSQGWGFRETQYF
v_gene: TRBV25-1; abundance: NA; d_gene: NA; j_gene: TRBJ2-2; CDR3nt: TGTGCCAGCAGCGGAGGGGACTCCCCTAACACCGGGGAGCTGTTTTTT; CDR3aa: CASSGGDSPNTGELFF
v_gene: TRBV20-1; abundance: many; d_gene: TRBD1; j_gene: TRBJ1-1; CDR3nt: TGCAGTGCTGGAGGGGGCGCGGCTTTCTTT; CDR3aa: CSAGGGAAFF
v_gene: TRBV2; abundance: once; d_gene: TRBD1; j_gene: TRBJ2-3; CDR3nt: TGTGCCAGCAGTGCAGGGGGTGGTTCAGCAGATACGCAGTATTTT; CDR3aa: CASSAGGGSADTQYF
v_gene: TRBV14; abundance: NA; d_gene: NA; j_gene: TRBJ2-5; CDR3nt: TGTGCCAGCAGCCAAGATAACCAGAATAAAGAGACCCAGTACTTC; CDR3aa: CASSQDNQNKETQYF
v_gene: TRBV7-9; abundance: many; d_gene: NA; j_gene: TRBJ1-1; CDR3nt: TGTGCCAGCAGCTTAAGAGGGATGAACACTGAAGCTTTCTTT; CDR3aa: CASSLRGMNTEAFF